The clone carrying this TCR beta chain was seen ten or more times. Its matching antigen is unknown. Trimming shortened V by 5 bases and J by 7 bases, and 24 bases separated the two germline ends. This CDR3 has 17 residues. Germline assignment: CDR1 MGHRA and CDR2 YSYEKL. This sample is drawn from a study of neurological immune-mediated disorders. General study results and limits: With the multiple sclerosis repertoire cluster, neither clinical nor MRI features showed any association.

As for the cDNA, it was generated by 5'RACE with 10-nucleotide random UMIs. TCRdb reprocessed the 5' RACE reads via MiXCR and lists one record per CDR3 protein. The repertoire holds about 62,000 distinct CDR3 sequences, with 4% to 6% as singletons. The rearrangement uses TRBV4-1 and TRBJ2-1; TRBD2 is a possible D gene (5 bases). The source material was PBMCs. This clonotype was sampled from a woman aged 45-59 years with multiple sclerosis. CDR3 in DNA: TGCGCCAGCAGCTTGAGAGGGAAGAGGGCCGGAGCGAATGAGCAGTTCTTC. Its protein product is CASSLRGKRAGANEQFF.